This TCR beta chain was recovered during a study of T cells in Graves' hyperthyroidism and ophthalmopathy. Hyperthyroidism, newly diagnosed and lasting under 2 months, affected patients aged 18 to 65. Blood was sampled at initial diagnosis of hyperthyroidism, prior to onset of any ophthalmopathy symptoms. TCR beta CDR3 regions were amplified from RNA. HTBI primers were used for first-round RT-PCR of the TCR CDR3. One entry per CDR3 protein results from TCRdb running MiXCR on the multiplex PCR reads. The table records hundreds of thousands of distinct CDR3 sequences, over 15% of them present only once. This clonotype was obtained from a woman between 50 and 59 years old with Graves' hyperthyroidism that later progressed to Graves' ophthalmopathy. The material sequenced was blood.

The CDR3 coding sequence is TGTGCCAGCAGCGCCAGGGGCCTAATGAACACTGAAGCTTTCTTT. It specifies CASSARGLMNTEAFF. The J gene is TRBJ1-1, the V gene TRBV9; TRBD1 might be the D (6 bases). Germline CDR1 is SGDLS and CDR2 is YYNGEE. The CDR3 loop spans 15 amino acids. Trimming removed 3 bases from V and 0 bases from J, with 12 bases in between.